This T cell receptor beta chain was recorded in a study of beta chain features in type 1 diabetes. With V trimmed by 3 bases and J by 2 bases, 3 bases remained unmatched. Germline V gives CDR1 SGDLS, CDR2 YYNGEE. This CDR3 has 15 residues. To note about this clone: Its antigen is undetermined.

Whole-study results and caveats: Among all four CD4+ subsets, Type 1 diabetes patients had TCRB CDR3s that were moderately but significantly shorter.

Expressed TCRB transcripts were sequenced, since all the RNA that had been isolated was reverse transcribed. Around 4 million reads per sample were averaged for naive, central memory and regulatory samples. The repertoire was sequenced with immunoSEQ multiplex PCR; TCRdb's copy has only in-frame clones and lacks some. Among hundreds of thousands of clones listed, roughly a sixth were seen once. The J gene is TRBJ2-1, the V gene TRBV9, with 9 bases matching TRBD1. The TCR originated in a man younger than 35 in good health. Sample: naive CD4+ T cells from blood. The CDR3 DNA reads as TGTGCCAGCAGCGGAGGGACAGGGCCCTACAATGAGCAGTTCTTC. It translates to CASSGGTGPYNEQFF.